Listed below are T cell receptor beta chains from one sample, sequenced in a study of cytomegalovirus exposure and HLA in healthy donors. Method: immunoSEQ multiplex PCR; TCRdb's copy keeps in-frame clones and lacks some. In the table there are about 79,000 clones, approximately 93% of which are singletons. Sequencing was carried out using PBMCs. Receptor source: a woman aged 25-40 years in good health and CMV-seronegative. CDR3s leave out the opening cysteine and the closing phenylalanine or tryptophan.

j_call v_call cdr3_aa
TRBJ2-3 TRBV5-1 ASSYDWAKHTDTQY
TRBJ2-2 TRBV5-1 ASSSTSTTARELF
TRBJ1-4 TRBV28 ASSFTGGEKLF
TRBJ2-7 TRBV7-9 ASSLNSGTSVEQY
TRBJ2-5 TRBV13 ASSLGPGEETQY
TRBJ2-1 TRBV27 ASSLWGTSTAAYNEQF
TRBJ2-7 TRBV7-9 ASSQTHSGRFYEQY
TRBJ1-1 TRBV7-9 ASSVRMAVRAF
TRBJ1-2 TRBV30 AWSIVRQSYGYT
TRBJ1-2 TRBV15 ATRFGQGRGYT
TRBJ2-7 TRBV11-2 ASSLKGAYEQY
TRBJ1-2 TRBV7-2 ASSLKQGGTGYT
TRBJ2-3 TRBV6-1 ASSELAGVTDTQY
TRBJ2-1 TRBV6-4 ASSEAAGTPTYNEQF
TRBJ1-5 TRBV19 ASTQNRGGFNQPQH
TRBJ2-5 TRBV27 ASSSGLARETQY
TRBJ1-4 TRBV5-4 ASSGGTAERTNEKLF
TRBJ1-2 TRBV11-2 ASSLVDSRGYT
TRBJ1-1 TRBV7-8 ASSLDSRQAF
TRBJ2-3 TRBV7-2 ASSLDHVSGRTDTQY
TRBJ1-1 TRBV4-1 ASSQERVTEAF
TRBJ2-3 TRBV10-1 ASRGGDPDTQY
TRBJ1-5 TRBV6-6 AARDYSNQPQH